These 3 T cell receptor beta chains were sequenced from one sample in a study of blood T cell repertoires in COVID-19. Measured with immunoSEQ multiplex PCR; TCRdb has only the in-frame clones, and not every one. The sample consists of about 230,000 clones, about 88% of them appearing once. Sequenced sample: peripheral blood. The receptor source for this set is a man aged 35 to 55 with acute or convalescent COVID-19.

This sequence joins TRBV5-4 and TRBJ2-1; TRBD2 matches at 11 bases. V gave up 4 bases and J gave up 7 bases; unmatched junction bases: 7. The CDR3 has 15 amino acids. CDR1 is SGHNT and CDR2 is YYREEE in the germline V gene (reference sequence). The CDR3 DNA follows: TGTGCCAGCAGCCGGGAGGCTAGCGGGGGGAATGAGCAGTTCTTC. Amino acids: CASSREASGGNEQFF.

This clone showed up just a few times. For the CDR3, the DNA is TGTGCCTGGGCTCTCAGGGGGGCGAACTATGGCTACACCTTC. Its protein is CAWALRGANYGYTF. The genes are TRBV30 and TRBJ1-2, with TRBD1 identical over 7 bases. Germline values: CDR1 GTSNPN, CDR2 SVGIG (reference sequence). With 5 bases clipped from V and 2 bases from J, the junction kept 8 bases outside the gene matches. This CDR3 is built from 14 residues.

In this sample, this clone turned up once. At the DNA level, this CDR3 is encoded by other sequences in the same sample as well. This chain connects TRBV7-8 to TRBJ1-1; TRBD1 is a possible D gene (6 bases). This CDR3 is 15 amino acids long. The germline V and J ends were trimmed by 5 bases and 0 bases, with 13 bases remaining between them. Germline V gene lookup returns CDR1 SGHVS and CDR2 FQNEAQ. This CDR3 is CASSPPGGMNTEAFF. The CDR3 DNA reads TGTGCCAGCAGCCCCCCGGGGGGCATGAACACTGAAGCTTTCTTT.